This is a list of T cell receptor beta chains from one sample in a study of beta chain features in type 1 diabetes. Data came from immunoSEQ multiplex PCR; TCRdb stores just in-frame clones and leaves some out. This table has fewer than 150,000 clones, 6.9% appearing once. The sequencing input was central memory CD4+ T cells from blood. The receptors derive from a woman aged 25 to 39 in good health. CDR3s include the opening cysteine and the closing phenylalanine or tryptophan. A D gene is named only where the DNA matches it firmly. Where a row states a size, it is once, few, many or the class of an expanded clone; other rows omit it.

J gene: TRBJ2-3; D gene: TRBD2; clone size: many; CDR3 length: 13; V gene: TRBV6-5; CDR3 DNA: TGTGCCAGCGGTATAGCGGGGGGGAATACGCAGTATTTT; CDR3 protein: CASGIAGGNTQYF
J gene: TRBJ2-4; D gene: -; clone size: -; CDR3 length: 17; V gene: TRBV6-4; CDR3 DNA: TGTGCCAGCAGTGCCCTTCCCGGACTGTCCCCGCAGTGGATTCAGTACTTC; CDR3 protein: CASSALPGLSPQWIQYF
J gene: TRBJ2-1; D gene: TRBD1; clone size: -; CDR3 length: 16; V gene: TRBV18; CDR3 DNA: TGTGCCAGCTCACCTACCGGGACAGGGGGACGGGGATCGCAGTTCTTC; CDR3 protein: CASSPTGTGGRGSQFF
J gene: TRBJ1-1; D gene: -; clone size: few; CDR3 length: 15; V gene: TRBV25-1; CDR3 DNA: TGTGCCAGCAGTGAATACGGGGTGAGTGACACTGAAGCTTTCTTT; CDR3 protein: CASSEYGVSDTEAFF
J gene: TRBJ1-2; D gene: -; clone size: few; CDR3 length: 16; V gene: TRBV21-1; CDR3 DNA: TGTGCCAGCAGCAAATTCCTCAGGGCGAATGGCTATGGCTACACCTTC; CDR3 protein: CASSKFLRANGYGYTF
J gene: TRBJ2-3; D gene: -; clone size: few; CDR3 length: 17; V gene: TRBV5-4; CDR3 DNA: TGTGCCAGCAGCCGTACCTTCAAGGGAGAGGGCACAGATACGCAGTATTTT; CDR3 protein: CASSRTFKGEGTDTQYF
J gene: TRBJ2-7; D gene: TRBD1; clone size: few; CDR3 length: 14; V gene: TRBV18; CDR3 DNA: TGTGCCAGCTCACAGGACAGGGGTATCGGCGAGCAGTACTTC; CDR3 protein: CASSQDRGIGEQYF
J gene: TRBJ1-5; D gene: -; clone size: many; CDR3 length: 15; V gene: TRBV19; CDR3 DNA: TGTGCCAGTAGTATGGAGGGGAATGGCAATCAGCCCCAGCATTTT; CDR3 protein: CASSMEGNGNQPQHF
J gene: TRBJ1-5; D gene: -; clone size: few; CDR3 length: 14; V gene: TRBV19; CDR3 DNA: TGTGCCAGTAGTATAGATGCGGGGAATCAGCCCCAGCATTTT; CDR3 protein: CASSIDAGNQPQHF
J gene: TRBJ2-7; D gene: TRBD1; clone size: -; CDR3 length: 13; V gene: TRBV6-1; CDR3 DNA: TGTGCCAGCAGTAGGACAGGATACTACGAGCAGTACTTC; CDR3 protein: CASSRTGYYEQYF
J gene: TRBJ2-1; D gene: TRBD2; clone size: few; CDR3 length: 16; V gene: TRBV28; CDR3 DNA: TGTGCCAGCAGAAAATCGGGACTAGCGGGAGTCAATGAGCAGTTCTTC; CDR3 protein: CASRKSGLAGVNEQFF
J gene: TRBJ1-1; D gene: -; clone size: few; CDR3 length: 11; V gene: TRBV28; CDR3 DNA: TGTGCCAGTACAGGGAACACTGAAGCTTTCTTT; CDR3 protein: CASTGNTEAFF